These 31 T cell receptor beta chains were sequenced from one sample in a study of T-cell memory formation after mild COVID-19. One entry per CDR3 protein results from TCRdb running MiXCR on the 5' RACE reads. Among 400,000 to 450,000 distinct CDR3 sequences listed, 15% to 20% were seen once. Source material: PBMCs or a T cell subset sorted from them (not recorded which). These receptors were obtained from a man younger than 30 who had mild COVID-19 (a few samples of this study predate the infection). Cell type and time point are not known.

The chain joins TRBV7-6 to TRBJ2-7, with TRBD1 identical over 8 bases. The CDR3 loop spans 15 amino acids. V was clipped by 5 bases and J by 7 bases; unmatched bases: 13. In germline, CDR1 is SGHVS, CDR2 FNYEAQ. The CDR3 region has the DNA TGTGCCAGCAGCCCGGGGCAGGGGGCGTCTCGAGAGCAGTACGTC. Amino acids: CASSPGQGASREQYV.

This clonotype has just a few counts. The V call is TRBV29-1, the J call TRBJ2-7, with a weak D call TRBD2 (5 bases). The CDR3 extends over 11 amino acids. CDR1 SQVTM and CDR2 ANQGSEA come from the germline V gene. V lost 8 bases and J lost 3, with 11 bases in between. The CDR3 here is CSSGRGYEQYV. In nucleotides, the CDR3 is TGCAGCTCAGGCCGGGGCTACGAGCAGTACGTC.

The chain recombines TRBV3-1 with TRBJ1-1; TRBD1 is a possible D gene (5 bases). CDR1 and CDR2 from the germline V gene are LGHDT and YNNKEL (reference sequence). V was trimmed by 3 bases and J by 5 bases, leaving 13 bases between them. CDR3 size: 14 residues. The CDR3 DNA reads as TGTGCCAGCAGCCAGGAGGTTGGGGGAACTGAAGCTTTCTTT. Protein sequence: CASSQEVGGTEAFF.

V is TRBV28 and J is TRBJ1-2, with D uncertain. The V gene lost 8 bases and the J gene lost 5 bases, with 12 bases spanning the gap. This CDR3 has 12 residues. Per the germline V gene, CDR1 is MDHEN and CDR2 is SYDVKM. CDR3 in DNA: TGTGCCAGCGGAGGAGTAAATTATGGCTACACCTTC. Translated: CASGGVNYGYTF.

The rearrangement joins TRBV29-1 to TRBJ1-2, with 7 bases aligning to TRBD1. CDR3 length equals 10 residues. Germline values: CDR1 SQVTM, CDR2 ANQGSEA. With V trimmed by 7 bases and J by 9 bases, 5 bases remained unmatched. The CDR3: CSGLQGSYTF. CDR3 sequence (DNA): TGCAGCGGTTTACAGGGGAGCTACACCTTC.

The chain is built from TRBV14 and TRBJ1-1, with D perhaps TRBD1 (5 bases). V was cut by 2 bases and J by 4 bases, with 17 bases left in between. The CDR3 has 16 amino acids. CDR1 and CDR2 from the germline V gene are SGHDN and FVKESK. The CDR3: CASSQLSGWGFTEAFF. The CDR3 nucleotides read TGTGCCAGCAGCCAACTATCCGGCTGGGGGTTCACTGAAGCTTTCTTT.

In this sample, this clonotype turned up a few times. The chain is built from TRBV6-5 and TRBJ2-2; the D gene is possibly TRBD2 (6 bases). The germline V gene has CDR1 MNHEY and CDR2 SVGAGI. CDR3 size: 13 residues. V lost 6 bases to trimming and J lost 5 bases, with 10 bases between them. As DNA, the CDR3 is TGTGCCAGCAGGTCCGGGACTACCGGGGAGCTGTTTTTT. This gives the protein CASRSGTTGELFF.

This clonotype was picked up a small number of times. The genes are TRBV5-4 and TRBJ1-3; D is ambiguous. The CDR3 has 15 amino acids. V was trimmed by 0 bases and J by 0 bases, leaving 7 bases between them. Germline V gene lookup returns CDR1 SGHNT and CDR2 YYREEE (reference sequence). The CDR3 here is CASSLGRSSGNTIYF. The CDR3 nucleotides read TGTGCCAGCAGCTTGGGCAGGAGCTCTGGAAACACCATATATTTT.

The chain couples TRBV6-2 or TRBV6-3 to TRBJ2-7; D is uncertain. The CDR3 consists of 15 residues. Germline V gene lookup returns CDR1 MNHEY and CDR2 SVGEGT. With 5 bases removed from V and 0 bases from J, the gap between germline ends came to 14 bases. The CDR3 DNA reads TGTGCCAGCAGTCTGAAGTGGGGTAGCTCCTACGAGCAGTACGTC. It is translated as CASSLKWGSSYEQYV.

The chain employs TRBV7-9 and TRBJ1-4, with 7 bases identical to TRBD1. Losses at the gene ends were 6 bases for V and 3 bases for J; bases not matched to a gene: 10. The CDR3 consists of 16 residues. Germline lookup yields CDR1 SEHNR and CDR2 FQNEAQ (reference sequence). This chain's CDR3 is CASSFLGQAANEKLFF. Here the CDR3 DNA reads TGTGCCAGCAGTTTCTTAGGACAGGCGGCTAATGAAAAACTGTTTTTT.

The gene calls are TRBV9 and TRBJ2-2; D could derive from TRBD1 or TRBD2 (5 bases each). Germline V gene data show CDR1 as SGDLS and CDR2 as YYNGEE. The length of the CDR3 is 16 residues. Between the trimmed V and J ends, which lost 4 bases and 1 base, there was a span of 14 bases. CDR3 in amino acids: CASSTEEGLNTGELFF. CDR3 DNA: TGTGCCAGCAGCACGGAAGAGGGGTTGAACACCGGGGAGCTGTTTTTT.

The CDR3 coding sequence is TGCAGCGTCAGGACGGCGGCCTGGGAGCTGTTTTTT. Its translation is CSVRTAAWELFF. The chain carries TRBV29-1 and TRBJ2-2, with D hard to call. The CDR3 loop spans 12 amino acids. CDR1 SQVTM and CDR2 ANQGSEA come from the germline V gene. The V end lost 6 bases, the J end lost 9 bases, and 14 bases lay between the germline ends.

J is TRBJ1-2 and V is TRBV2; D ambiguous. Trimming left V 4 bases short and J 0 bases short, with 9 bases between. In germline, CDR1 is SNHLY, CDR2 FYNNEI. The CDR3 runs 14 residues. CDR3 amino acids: CASSATVANYGYTF. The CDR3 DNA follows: TGTGCCAGCAGTGCGACGGTCGCTAACTATGGCTACACCTTC.

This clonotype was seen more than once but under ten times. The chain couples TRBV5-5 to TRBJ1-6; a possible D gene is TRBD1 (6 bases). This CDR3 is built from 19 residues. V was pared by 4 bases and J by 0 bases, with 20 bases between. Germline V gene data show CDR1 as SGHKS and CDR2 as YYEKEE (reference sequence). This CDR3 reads CASSHKPLQDSSYNSPLHF. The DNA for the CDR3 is TGTGCCAGCAGCCACAAACCTCTACAGGACAGCTCCTATAATTCACCCCTCCACTTT.

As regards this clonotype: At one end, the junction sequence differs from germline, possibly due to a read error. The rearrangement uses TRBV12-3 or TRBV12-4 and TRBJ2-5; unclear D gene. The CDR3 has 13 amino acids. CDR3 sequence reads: CASSFSGSDQSDF. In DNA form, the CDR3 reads TGTGCCAGCAGTTTCTCAGGATCAGACCAGTCGGACTTC.

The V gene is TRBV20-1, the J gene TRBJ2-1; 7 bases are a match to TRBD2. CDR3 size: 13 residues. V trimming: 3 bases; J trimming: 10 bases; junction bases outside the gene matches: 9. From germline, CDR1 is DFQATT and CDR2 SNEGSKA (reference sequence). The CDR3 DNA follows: TGCAGTGCTAGTGCCTTGGCACTAGCGGAGCAGTTCTTC. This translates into CSASALALAEQFF.

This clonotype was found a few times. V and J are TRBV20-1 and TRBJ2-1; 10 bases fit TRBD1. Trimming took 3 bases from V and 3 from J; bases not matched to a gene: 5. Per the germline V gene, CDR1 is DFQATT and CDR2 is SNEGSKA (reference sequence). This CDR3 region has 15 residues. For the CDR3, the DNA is TGCAGTGCTAGGGACCGGGACAGGGGCTACAATGAGCAGTTCTTC. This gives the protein CSARDRDRGYNEQFF.

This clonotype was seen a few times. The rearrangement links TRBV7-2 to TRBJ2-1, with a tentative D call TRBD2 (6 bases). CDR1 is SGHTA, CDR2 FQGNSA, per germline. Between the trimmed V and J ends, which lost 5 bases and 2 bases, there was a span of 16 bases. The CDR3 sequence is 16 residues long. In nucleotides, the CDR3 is TGTGCCAGCAGCCAGTCCCGGGACTTAACCTACAATGAGCAGTTCTTC. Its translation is CASSQSRDLTYNEQFF.

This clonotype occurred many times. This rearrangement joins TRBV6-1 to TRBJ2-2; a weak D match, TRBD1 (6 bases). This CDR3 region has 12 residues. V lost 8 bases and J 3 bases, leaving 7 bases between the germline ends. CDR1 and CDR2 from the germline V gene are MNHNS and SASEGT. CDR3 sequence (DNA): TGTGCCAGCGCAGGGGACACCGGGGAGCTGTTTTTT. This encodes CASAGDTGELFF.

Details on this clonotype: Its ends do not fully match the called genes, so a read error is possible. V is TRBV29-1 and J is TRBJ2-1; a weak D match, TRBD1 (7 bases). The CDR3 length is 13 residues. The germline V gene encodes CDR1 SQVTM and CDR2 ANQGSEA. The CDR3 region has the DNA TGCAGCGTTCAGGGGGGCCGTTACAATGATCAGTTCTTC. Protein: CSVQGGRYNDQFF.

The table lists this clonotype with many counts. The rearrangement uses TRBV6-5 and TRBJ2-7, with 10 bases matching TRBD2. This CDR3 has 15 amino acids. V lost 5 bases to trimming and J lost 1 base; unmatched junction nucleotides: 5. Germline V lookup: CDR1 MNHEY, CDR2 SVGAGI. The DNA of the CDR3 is TGTGCCAGCAGTCCTAGCGGGGGTGGTTCCTACGAGCAGTACGTC. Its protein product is CASSPSGGGSYEQYV.

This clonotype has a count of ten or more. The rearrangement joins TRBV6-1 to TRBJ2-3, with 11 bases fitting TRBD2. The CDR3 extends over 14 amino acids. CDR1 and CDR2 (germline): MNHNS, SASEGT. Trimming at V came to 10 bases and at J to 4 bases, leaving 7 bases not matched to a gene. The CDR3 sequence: CATHSGGDADTQYF. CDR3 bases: TGTGCCACTCATAGCGGGGGGGATGCAGATACGCAGTATTTT.

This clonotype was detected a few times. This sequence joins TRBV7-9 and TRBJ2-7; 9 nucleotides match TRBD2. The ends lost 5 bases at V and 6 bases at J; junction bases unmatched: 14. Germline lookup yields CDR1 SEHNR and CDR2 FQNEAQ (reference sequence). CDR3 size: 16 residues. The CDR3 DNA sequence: TGTGCCAGCAGCCAGCGGCTAGCGGGGCTCCTGGGCGAGCAGTACTTC. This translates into CASSQRLAGLLGEQYF.

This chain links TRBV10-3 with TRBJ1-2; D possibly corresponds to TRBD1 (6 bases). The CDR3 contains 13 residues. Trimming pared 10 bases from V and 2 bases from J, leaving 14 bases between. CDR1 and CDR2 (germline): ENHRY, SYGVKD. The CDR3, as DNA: TGTGCCACCCTGCCAGGGGCAAACTATGGCTACACCTTC. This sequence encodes CATLPGANYGYTF.

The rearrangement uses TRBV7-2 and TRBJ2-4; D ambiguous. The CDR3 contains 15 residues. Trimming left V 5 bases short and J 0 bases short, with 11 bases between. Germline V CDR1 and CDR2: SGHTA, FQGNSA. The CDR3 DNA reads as TGTGCCAGCAGCCCTATTTTTGAAGCCAAAAACATTCAGTACTTC. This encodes CASSPIFEAKNIQYF.

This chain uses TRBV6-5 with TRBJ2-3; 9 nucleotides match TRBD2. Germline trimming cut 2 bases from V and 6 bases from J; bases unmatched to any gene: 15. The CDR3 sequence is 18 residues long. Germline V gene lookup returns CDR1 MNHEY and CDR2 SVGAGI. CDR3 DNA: TGTGCCAGCAGTTACGGACTTCTAGCGGGAACGGGCCACGATACGCAGTATTTT. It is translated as CASSYGLLAGTGHDTQYF.

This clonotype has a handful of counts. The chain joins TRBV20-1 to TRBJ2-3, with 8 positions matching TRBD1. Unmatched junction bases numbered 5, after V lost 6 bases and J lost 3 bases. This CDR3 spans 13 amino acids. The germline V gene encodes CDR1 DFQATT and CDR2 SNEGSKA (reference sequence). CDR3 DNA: TGCAGTGCCGTCCGACAGGGGACAGATACGCAGTATTTT. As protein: CSAVRQGTDTQYF.

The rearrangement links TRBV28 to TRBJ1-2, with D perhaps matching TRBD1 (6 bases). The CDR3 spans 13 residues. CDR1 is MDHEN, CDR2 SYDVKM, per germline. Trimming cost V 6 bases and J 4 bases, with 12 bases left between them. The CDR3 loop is CASRTQGPYGYTF. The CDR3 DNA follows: TGTGCCAGCAGAACACAGGGCCCCTATGGCTACACCTTC.

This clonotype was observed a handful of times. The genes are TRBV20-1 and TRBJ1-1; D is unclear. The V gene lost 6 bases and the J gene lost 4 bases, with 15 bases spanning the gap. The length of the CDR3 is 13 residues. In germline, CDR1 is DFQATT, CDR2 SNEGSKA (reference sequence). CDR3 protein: CSAPPAGSTEAFF. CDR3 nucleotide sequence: TGCAGTGCCCCTCCGGCGGGGAGCACTGAAGCTTTCTTT.

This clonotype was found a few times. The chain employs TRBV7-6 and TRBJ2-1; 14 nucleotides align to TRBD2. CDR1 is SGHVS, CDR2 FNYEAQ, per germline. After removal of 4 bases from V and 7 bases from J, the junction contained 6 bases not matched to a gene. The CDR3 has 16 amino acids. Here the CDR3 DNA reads TGTGCCAGCAGCTCCCGACTAGCGGGGGGGAGGAATGAGCAGTTCTTC. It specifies CASSSRLAGGRNEQFF. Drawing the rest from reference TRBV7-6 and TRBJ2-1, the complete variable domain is GAGVSQSPRYKVTKRGQDVALRCDPISGHVSLYWYRQALGQGPEFLTYFNYEAQQDKSGLPNDRFSAERPEGSISTLTIQRTEQRDSAMYRCASSSRLAGGRNEQFFGPGTRLTVL.

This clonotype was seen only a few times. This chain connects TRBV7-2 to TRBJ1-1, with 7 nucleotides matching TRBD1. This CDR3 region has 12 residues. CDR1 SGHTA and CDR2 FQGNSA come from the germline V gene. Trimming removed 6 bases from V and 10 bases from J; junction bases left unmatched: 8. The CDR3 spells CASRRDRGLAFF. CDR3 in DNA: TGTGCCAGCAGGCGGGACAGAGGGTTAGCTTTCTTT.